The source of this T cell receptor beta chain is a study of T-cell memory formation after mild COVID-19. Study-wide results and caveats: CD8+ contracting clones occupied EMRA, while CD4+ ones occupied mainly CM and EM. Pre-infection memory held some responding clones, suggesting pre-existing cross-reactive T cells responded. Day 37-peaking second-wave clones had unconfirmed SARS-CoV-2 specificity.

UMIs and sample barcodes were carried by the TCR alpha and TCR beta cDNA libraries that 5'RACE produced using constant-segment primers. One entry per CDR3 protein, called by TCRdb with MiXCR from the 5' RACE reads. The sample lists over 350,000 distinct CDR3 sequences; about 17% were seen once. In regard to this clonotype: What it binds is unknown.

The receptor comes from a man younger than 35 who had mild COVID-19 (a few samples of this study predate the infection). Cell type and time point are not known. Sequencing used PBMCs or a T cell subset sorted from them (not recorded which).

The CDR3 is CASTGGRGYEQYF. The CDR3 bases are TGTGCCAGTACCGGAGGGCGGGGCTACGAGCAGTACTTC. The chain employs TRBV12-3 or TRBV12-4 and TRBJ2-7; perhaps TRBD2 as D (6 bases). Deletions cut 9 bases from V and 3 bases from J, with 15 bases between. The CDR3 is made up of 13 amino acids.